This T cell receptor (beta chain) was sequenced during a study of CD8 T cells in ankylosing spondylitis. Study-wide points: Ankylosing spondylitis blood appeared to carry a characteristic TCR beta motif of roughly eight highly homologous variants. Disease-linked clones reportedly showed significant enrichment in matched ankylosing spondylitis synovial fluid.

This clonotype was counted only a few times. Its antigen is unidentified. The ends lost 0 bases at V and 5 bases at J; junction bases unmatched: 1. This CDR3 has 14 amino acids. CDR1 and CDR2 from the germline V gene are LGHNA and YSLEER. The authors made TCR beta libraries by quantitative 5'-RACE with molecular barcodes. TCRdb re-called the 5' RACE reads with MiXCR, one entry per CDR3 protein. The top ten hold about 15% of the sample, which has 390,000 or so distinct CDR3 sequences, around 22% seen once. Sequenced material: blood, either unsorted or a sorted T cell fraction (not recorded which). This sequence joins TRBV4-3 and TRBJ2-3; 8 nucleotides agree with TRBD2. The source is a male donor with ankylosing spondylitis. The CDR3 nucleotides read TGCGCCAGCAGCCAAGAAGCGGGAGTAGATACGCAGTATTTT. Translated, it gives CASSQEAGVDTQYF.